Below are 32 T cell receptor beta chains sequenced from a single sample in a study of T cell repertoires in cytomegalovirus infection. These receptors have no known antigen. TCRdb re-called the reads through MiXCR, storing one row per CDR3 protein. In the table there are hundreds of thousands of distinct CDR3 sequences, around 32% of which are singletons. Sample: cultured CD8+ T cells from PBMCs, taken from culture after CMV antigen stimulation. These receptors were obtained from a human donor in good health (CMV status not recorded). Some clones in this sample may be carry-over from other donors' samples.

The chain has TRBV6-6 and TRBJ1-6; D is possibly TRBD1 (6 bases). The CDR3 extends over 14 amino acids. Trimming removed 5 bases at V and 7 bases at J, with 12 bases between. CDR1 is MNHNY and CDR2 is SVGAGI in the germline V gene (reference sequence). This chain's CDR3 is CASSQAGANSPLHF. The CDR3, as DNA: TGTGCCAGCAGTCAGGCAGGGGCGAATTCACCCCTCCACTTT.

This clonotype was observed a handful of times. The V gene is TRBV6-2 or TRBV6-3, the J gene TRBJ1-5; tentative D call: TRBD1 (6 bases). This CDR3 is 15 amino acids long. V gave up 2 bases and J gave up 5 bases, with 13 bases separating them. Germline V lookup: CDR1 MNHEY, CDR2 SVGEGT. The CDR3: CASSYLTGRDQPQHF. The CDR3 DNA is TGTGCCAGCAGTTACCTAACAGGGAGGGATCAGCCCCAGCATTTT.

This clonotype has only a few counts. CDR3 residues: CASSSPQYNEQFF. In nucleotides, the CDR3 is TGTGCCAGCAGTTCTCCGCAGTACAATGAGCAGTTCTTC. The chain employs TRBV6-6 and TRBJ2-1; D is unclear. CDR1 and CDR2 from the germline V gene are MNHNY and SVGAGI (reference sequence). V lost 4 bases, J lost 4 bases, and 8 bases lay in between. The CDR3 totals 13 residues.

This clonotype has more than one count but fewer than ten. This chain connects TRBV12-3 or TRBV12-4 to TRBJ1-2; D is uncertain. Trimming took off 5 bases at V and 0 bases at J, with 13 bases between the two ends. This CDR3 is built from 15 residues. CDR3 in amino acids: CASSNVQTPNYGYTF. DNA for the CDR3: TGTGCCAGCAGTAATGTGCAGACTCCTAACTATGGCTACACCTTC.

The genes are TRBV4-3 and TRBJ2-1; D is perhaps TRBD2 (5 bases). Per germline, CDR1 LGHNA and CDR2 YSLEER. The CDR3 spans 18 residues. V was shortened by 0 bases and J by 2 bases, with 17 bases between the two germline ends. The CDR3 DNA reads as TGCGCCAGCAGCCAAGATTTTTTCGGACTTGGGCCCTACAATGAGCAGTTCTTC. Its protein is CASSQDFFGLGPYNEQFF.

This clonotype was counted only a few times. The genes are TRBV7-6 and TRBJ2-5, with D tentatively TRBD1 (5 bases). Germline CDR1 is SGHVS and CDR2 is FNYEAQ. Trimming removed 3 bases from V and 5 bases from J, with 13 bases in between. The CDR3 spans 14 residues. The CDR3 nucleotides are TGTGCCAGCAGCTTCGATGTACAGGCGGAGACCCAGTACTTC. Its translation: CASSFDVQAETQYF.

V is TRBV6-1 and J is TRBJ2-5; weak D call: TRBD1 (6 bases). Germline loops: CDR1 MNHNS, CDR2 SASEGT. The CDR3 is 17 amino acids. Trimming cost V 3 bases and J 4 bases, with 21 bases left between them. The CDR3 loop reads CASSDLPGHLVGETQYF. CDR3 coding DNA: TGTGCCAGCAGTGATTTACCGGGACACCTTGTGGGAGAGACCCAGTACTTC.

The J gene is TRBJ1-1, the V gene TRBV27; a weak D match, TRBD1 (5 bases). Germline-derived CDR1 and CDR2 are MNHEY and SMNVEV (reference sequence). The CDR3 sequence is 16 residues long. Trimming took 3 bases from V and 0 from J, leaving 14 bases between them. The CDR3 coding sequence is TGTGCCAGCAGTTTCTACCCACAGGCCGTGAACACTGAAGCTTTCTTT. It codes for CASSFYPQAVNTEAFF.

The chain's CDR3 is CASSVLVGARSSYNEQFF. DNA of the CDR3: TGTGCCAGCAGCGTACTAGTGGGGGCCCGAAGCTCCTACAATGAGCAGTTCTTC. The chain is built from TRBV6-6 and TRBJ2-1, with a possible D match to TRBD1 (6 bases). Per the germline V gene, CDR1 is MNHNY and CDR2 is SVGAGI (reference sequence). The CDR3 consists of 18 residues. Trimming shortened V by 6 bases and J by 0 bases, and 21 bases separated the two germline ends.

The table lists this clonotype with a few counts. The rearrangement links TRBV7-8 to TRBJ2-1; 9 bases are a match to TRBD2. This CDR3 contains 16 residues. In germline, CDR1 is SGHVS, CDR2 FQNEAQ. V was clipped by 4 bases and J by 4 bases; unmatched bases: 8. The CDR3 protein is CASSYRGRGGYNEQFF. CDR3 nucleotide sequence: TGTGCCAGCAGCTACCGCGGGCGGGGGGGGTACAATGAGCAGTTCTTC.

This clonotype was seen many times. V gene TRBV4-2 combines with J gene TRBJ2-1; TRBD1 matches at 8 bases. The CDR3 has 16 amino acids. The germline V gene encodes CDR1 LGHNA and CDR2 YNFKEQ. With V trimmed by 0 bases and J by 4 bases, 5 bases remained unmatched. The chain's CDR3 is CASSQDRGRAYNEQFF. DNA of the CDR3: TGTGCCAGCAGCCAAGACAGGGGGCGCGCTTACAATGAGCAGTTCTTC.

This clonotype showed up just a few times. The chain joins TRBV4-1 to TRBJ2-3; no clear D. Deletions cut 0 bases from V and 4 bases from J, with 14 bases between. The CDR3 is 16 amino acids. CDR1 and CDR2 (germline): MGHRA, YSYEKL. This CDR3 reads CASSQDWGSRADTQYF. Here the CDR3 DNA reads TGCGCCAGCAGCCAAGATTGGGGAAGTCGGGCAGATACGCAGTATTTT.

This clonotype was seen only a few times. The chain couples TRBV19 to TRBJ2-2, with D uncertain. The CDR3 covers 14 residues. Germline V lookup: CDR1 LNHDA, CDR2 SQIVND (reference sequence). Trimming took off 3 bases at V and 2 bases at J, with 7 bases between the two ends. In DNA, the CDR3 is TGTGCCAGTAGTATGTCGCCAAACACCGGGGAGCTGTTTTTT. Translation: CASSMSPNTGELFF.

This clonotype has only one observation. CDR3 coding DNA: TGTGTCAGCAGCTCGACAGGGGCCTCATCCTACGAGCAGTACGTC. It encodes CVSSSTGASSYEQYV. The genes are TRBV7-6 and TRBJ2-7, with 8 positions matching TRBD1. CDR3 length: 15 amino acids. Per germline, CDR1 SGHVS and CDR2 FNYEAQ.

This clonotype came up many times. The CDR3 DNA sequence: TGCGCCAGCAGCCGCGGCGCAACCTCCTACAATGAGCAGTTCTTC. Its protein is CASSRGATSYNEQFF. The V gene is TRBV5-1, the J gene TRBJ2-1; D not certain. With 4 bases removed from V and 0 bases from J, the gap between germline ends came to 11 bases. The CDR3 loop spans 15 amino acids. Germline lookup yields CDR1 SGHRS and CDR2 YFSETQ. Drawing the rest from reference TRBV5-1 and TRBJ2-1, the complete variable domain is KAGVTQTPRYLIKTRGQQVTLSCSPISGHRSVSWYQQTPGQGLQFLFEYFSETQRNKGNFPGRFSGRQFSNSRSEMNVSTLELGDSALYLCASSRGATSYNEQFFGPGTRLTVL.

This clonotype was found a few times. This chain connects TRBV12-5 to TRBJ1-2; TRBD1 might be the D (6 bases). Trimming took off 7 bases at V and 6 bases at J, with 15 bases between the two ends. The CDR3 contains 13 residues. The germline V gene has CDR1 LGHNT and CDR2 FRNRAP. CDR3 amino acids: CASAPSGADGYTF. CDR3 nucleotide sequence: TGTGCTAGTGCCCCCTCAGGGGCGGATGGCTACACCTTC.

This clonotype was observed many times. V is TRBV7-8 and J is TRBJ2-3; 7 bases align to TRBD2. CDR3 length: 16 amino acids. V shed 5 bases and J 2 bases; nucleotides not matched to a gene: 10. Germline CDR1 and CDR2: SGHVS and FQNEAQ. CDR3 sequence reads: CASSPVVGGFTDTQYF. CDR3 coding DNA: TGTGCCAGCAGCCCCGTTGTGGGGGGGTTCACAGATACGCAGTATTTT.

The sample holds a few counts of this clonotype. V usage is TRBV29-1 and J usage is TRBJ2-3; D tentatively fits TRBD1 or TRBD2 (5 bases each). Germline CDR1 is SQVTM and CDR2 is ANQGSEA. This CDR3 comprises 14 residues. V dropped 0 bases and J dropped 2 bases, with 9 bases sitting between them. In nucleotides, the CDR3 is TGCAGCGTTGAAGATCTGGGGGACACAGATACGCAGTATTTT. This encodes CSVEDLGDTDTQYF.

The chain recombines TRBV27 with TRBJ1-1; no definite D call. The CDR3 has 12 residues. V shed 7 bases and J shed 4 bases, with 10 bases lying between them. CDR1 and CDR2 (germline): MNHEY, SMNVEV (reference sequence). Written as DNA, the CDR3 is TGTGCCAGCAAACGAGGTTCCACTGAAGCTTTCTTT. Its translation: CASKRGSTEAFF.

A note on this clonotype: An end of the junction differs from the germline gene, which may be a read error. CDR3 protein: CASSLAQTNTDAQYF. The CDR3 DNA sequence: TGTGCCAGCAGCTTAGCACAGACTAACACAGATGCGCAGTATTTT. This chain joins TRBV7-9 and TRBJ2-3, with a possible D match to TRBD2 (5 bases). CDR3 size: 15 residues. CDR1 and CDR2 from the germline V gene are SEHNR and FQNEAQ (reference sequence).

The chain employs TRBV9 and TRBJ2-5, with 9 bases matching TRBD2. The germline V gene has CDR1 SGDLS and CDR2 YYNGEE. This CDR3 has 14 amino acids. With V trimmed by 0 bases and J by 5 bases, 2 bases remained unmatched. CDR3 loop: CASSVDSGGETQYF. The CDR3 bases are TGTGCCAGCAGCGTAGATAGCGGGGGTGAGACCCAGTACTTC.

The CDR3 sequence is CASFPTSVEAFF. CDR3 coding DNA: TGTGCCAGTTTCCCGACTTCCGTGGAAGCTTTCTTT. The V gene is TRBV6-6, the J gene TRBJ1-1; D gene uncertain. The V gene lost 9 bases and the J gene lost 8 bases, with 16 bases spanning the gap. Germline loops: CDR1 MNHNY, CDR2 SVGAGI (reference sequence). This CDR3 has 12 residues.

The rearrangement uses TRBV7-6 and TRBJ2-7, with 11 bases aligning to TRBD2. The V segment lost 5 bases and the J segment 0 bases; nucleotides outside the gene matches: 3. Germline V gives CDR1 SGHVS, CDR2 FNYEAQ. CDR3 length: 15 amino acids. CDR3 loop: CASSASGGHSYEQYF. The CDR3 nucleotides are TGTGCCAGCAGCGCTAGCGGGGGGCACTCCTACGAGCAGTACTTC. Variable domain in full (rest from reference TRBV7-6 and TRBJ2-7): GAGVSQSPRYKVTKRGQDVALRCDPISGHVSLYWYRQALGQGPEFLTYFNYEAQQDKSGLPNDRFSAERPEGSISTLTIQRTEQRDSAMYRCASSASGGHSYEQYFGPGTRLTVT.

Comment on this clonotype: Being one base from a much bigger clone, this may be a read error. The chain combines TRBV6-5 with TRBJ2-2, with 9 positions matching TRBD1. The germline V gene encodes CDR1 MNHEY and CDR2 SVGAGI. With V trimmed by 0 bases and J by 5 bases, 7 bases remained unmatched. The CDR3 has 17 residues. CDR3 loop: CASSYSRTGGPTGELFF. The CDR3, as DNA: TGTGCCAGCAGTTACTCGAGAACAGGGGGCCCGACCGGGGAGCTGTTTTTT.

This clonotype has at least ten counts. The CDR3 region is CASKAGGDTGELFF. As DNA, the CDR3 is TGTGCCAGTAAGGCGGGGGGCGATACCGGGGAGCTGTTTTTT. The chain recombines TRBV19 with TRBJ2-2, with 8 bases matching TRBD2. The V gene end was trimmed by 7 bases and the J gene end by 5 bases; junction bases not matched to a gene: 6. This CDR3 has 14 amino acids. Germline V gives CDR1 LNHDA, CDR2 SQIVND (reference sequence).

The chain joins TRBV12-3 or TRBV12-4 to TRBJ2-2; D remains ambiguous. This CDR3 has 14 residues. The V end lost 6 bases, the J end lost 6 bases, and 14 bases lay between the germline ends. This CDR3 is CASSLLRSAGELFF. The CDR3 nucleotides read TGTGCCAGCAGCCTCCTGAGGTCCGCCGGGGAGCTGTTTTTT.

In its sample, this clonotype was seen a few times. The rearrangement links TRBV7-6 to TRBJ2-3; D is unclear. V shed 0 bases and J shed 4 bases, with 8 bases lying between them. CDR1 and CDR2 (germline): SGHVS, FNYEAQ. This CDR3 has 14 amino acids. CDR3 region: CASSLAPVPDTQYF. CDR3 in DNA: TGTGCCAGCAGCTTAGCGCCAGTACCAGATACGCAGTATTTT.

The CDR3 DNA follows: TGTGCCAGCAGCCTACTCGGGAGGGATGAGACCCAGTACTTC. This codes for CASSLLGRDETQYF. The chain links TRBV6-5 to TRBJ2-5, with TRBD2 matching 8 bases. This CDR3 is 14 amino acids long. The ends lost 6 bases at V and 5 bases at J; junction bases unmatched: 8. Germline-derived CDR1 and CDR2 are MNHEY and SVGAGI.

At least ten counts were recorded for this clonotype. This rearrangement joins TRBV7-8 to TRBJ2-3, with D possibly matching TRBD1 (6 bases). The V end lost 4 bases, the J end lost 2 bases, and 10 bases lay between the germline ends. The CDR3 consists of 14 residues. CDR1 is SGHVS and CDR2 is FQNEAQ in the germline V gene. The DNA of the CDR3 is TGTGCCAGCAGCTCCTGGACAGACACAGATACGCAGTATTTT. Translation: CASSSWTDTDTQYF.

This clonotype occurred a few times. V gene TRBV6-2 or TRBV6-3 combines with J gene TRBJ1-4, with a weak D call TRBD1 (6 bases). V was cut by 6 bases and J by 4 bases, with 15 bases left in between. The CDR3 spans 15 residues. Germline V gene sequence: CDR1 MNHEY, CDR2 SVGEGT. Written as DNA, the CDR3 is TGTGCCAGCAGCCCAGGGGCAGTCCGTAATGAAAAACTGTTTTTT. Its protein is CASSPGAVRNEKLFF.

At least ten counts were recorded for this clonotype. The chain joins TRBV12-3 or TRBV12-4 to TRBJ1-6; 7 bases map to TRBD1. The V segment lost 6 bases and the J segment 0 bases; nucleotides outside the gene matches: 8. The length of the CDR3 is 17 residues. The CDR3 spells CASSRADRSSYNSPLHF. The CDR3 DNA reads TGTGCCAGCAGCCGTGCGGACAGGAGCTCCTATAATTCACCCCTCCACTTT.

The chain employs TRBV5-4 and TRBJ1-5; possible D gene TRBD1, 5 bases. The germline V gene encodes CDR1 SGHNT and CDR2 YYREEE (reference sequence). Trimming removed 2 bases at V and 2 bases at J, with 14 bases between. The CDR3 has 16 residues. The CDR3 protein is CASSLYGALGNQPQHF. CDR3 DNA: TGTGCCAGCAGCTTATACGGGGCTCTGGGCAATCAGCCCCAGCATTTT.